The sequence of this TCR beta chain was determined in a study of T cells expressing NK-cell markers (dated by TCRdb to the early 2020s). Turning to the overall study: Three sorted T-cell subsets (CD3+CD56+NKG2C+, CD3+CD56+NKG2C- and CD3+CD56-NKG2C+) from seven to nine donors had their TCR beta-chain repertoires profiled. Among the eight sequenced donors, only one was HCMV-seronegative, while the other seven were HCMV-seropositive. All eight donors whose samples were sequenced were randomly selected healthy volunteers, three of them men and five women. Libraries were sequenced as 2 x 150 bp reads on Illumina HiSeq 2000/2500, MiSeq or NextSeq. What the study reported, not specific to this receptor: Whether the expanded NKG2C-expressing T cell clones were specific for HCMV antigens was left unclear. In more than five donors, the dominant CD3+CD56+NKG2C+ clonotypes were found to rank among the top 10 CD8+ clonotypes and to make up roughly 1.0-7.5% of CD8+ T cells. Those dominant clonotypes were again the most abundant among CD3+CD56-NKG2C+ cells in a few donors, at roughly 28.3-65%.

The instrument was an Illumina HiSeq 2000. TCR beta cDNA libraries were prepared using 5'RACE template switching, which introduced a universal primer site and unique molecular identifiers. cDNA synthesis was primed from the TCR beta constant segment, followed by two successive PCR amplification steps. Processing in the source paper ran as follows. Reads were demultiplexed and grouped by UMI with MIGEC, and clonotypes were assembled and quantified with MiTCR. To exclude erroneous sequences, only TCR cDNA sequences supported by at least two reads were retained. The tcR package was used for downstream repertoire analysis, and clonotypes were matched across fractions by CDR3 nucleotide sequence plus V segment. VDJmatch was used to annotate antigen specificity against VDJdb, with one amino acid substitution in CDR3 allowed. Reprocessed by TCRdb, the reads give a single entry per CDR3 protein sequence, without DNA. TCRdb's processing, not the authors', yielded these V and J calls. This specimen's table enumerates hundreds of thousands of distinct CDR3 sequences. The top ten hold 4% to 6.5% of the sample.

For this clonotype: Its recognized antigen is unknown.

HCMV-specific IgG was detected in serum with a commercial ELISA kit to determine HCMV serostatus. Peripheral blood mononuclear cells were isolated from blood by Ficoll density gradient centrifugation. Its CDR3 holds 14 amino acids, cysteine through phenylalanine. DNA is not recorded here. Via the germline V gene, CDR1 is SGHDN and CDR2 FVKESK. Sequencing input: blood T cells: a sorted CD56 or NKG2C T cell subset, CD4+ or CD8+ T cells, or bulk PBMC T cells (not recorded which). The clonotype was recovered from a man aged 18-70 years in good health. The chain uses TRBV14 and TRBJ2-1; TCRdb's D call of TRBD1 is untestable without DNA. CDR3 reads: CASSRSGSFLQQFF.